The entry below gives a single T cell receptor (beta chain) sequence along with its context. The data were obtained in a study of blood T cell repertoires in COVID-19. Original processing methods: Reference gene primer amplification yielded estimated nucleated cell counts. Libraries were prepared by immunoSEQ multiplex PCR; TCRdb keeps only in-frame clonotypes and omits some of them. V, J and clone size are taken as reported in that table, and D and trimming were inferred from the DNA itself. The sample records about 42,000 clones, more than 75% being singletons. Germline V gene sequence: CDR1 SGHAT, CDR2 FQDESV (reference sequence). The CDR3 contains 16 residues. With 1 base removed from V and 6 bases from J, the gap between germline ends came to 18 bases.

The source material was peripheral blood. The sequence derives from a man older than 75 with acute or convalescent COVID-19. V is TRBV11-1 and J is TRBJ1-1; D is possibly TRBD1 (5 bases). For the CDR3, the DNA is TGTGCCAGCAGCTTAGGAGGGGCCCTGGAGGGACCTGAAGCTTTCTTT. This codes for CASSLGGALEGPEAFF.